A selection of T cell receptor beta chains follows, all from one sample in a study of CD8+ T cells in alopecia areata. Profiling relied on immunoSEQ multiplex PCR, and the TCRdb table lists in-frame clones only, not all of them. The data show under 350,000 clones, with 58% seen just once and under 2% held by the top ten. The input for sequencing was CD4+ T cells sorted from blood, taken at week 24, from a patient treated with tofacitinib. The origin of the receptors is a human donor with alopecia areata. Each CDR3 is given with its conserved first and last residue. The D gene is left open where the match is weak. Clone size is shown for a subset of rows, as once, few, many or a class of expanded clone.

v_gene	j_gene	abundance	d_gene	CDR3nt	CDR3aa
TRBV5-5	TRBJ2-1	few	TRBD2	TGTGCCAGCCGGACTAGTGCTACCTACAATGAGCAGTTCTTC	CASRTSATYNEQFF
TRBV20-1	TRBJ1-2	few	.	TGCAGTGCTAGAGGTGACAGCGGCTACACCTTC	CSARGDSGYTF
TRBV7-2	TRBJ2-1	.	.	TGTGCCAGCAGCTATTCTGGGGGGTCAGAGCAGTTCTTC	CASSYSGGSEQFF
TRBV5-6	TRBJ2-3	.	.	TGTGCCAGCAGCCAAAAGAACACAGATACGCAGTATTTT	CASSQKNTDTQYF
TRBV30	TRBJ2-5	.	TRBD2	TGTGCCTGGAGCGCGGGACTAGCGGGGATCCAAGAGACCCAGTACTTC	CAWSAGLAGIQETQYF
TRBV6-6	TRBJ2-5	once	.	TGTGCCAGCAGGCCACTCGGGGGCGTTGGAGGGACCCAGTACTTC	CASRPLGGVGGTQYF
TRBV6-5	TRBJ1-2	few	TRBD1	TGTGCCAGCAGCCCGGGACAGGGGCCTGGCTACACCTTC	CASSPGQGPGYTF
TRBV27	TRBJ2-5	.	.	TGTGCCAGCAGAAAGGGGGGGCAGGGTCGGTACCAAGAGACCCAGTACTTC	CASRKGGQGRYQETQYF
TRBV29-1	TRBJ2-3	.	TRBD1	TGCAGCGTTACCCCAGGGGGCACGAGCACAGATACGCAGTATTTT	CSVTPGGTSTDTQYF
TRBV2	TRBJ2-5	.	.	TGTGCCAGCAGTGGAGACAGGAGGAAGACCCAGTACTTC	CASSGDRRKTQYF
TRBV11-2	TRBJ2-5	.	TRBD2	TGTGCCAGCAGCACCGGACTAGCGGTGCCGCAAGAGACCCAGTACTTC	CASSTGLAVPQETQYF
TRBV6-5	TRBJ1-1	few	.	TGTGCCAGCAGTTATACGGGGAACACTGAAGCTTTCTTT	CASSYTGNTEAFF
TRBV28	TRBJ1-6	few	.	TGTGCCAGCAGCCCCCCGACTGGGGTTTATTCACCCCTCCACTTT	CASSPPTGVYSPLHF
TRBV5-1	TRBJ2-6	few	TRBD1	TGCGCCAGCAGTCCGGGACAGGGAAGCTCCGGGGCCAACGTCCTGACTTTC	CASSPGQGSSGANVLTF
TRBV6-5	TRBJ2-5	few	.	TGTGCCAGCAGTTACAGGCAGGGAAGTAGAGAGACCCAGTACTTC	CASSYRQGSRETQYF
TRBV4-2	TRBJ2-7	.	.	TGTGCCAGCAGCCAAACCCAGGGCTACGAGCAGTACTTC	CASSQTQGYEQYF
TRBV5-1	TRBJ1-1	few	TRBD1	TGCGCCAGCAGCTTCAGGGGGCCCTCGAACACTGAAGCTTTCTTT	CASSFRGPSNTEAFF
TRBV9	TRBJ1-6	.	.	TGTGCCAGCAGCCCTACGTGGGATGGTTCACCCCTCCACTTT	CASSPTWDGSPLHF
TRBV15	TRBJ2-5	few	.	TGTGCCACCTCAGTAGCGCCTAGCCAACAAGAGACCCAGTACTTC	CATSVAPSQQETQYF
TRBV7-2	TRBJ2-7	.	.	TGTGCCAGCAGCCTTCAGGGCAGTAGCTCCTACGAGCAGTACTTC	CASSLQGSSSYEQYF
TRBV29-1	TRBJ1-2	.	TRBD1	TGCAGCGTTGAGAAAACAGGGGGGAATCCCTATGGCTACACCTTC	CSVEKTGGNPYGYTF
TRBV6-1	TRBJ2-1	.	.	TGTGCCAGCACCGACTACAATGAGCAGTTCTTC	CASTDYNEQFF
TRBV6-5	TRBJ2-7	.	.	TGTGCCAGCAGTTTCGGGTCGAGGACCTCCTCCTACGAGCAGTACTTC	CASSFGSRTSSYEQYF
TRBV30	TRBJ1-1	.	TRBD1	TGTGCCTGGAACGACAGGGGCGCTGAAGCTTTCTTT	CAWNDRGAEAFF
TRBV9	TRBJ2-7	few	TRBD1	TGTGCCAGCAGCCCCCAGGGGGAGCGATACGAGCAGTACTTC	CASSPQGERYEQYF
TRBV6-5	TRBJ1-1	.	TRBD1	TGTGCCAGCAGTCGACAGGGATGGAACACTGAAGCTTTCTTT	CASSRQGWNTEAFF
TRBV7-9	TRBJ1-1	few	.	TGTGCCAGCAGCGGAGGTGGCACTGAAGCTTTCTTT	CASSGGGTEAFF